One TCR beta chain is described in this entry. Its target is not known. This record belongs to a study of shared clonotypes between healthy human individuals. Study information: Participating donors consisted of two women and a few men aged 18 to 49. CD4 naive cells filled three plates per donor, CD4 memory three, CD8 naive two and CD8 memory one. Study outcomes and limitations: What limited the represented genetic and exposure-history diversity was the small number of donors.

Trimming removed 4 bases at V and 2 bases at J, with 11 bases between. The V gene's germline CDR1 is GTSNPN and CDR2 SVGIG (reference sequence). The CDR3 is made up of 13 amino acids. Repertoires were generated with immunoSEQ multiplex PCR, while TCRdb's copy carries only in-frame clones and drops some. The repertoire holds fewer than 200,000 clones, with 66% as singletons. Free of recent acute infections or vaccinations, the donors were healthy HIV-negative adults. The sequenced sample consisted of memory CD4+ T cells sorted from blood. Subset noted: CD45RA-negative fraction. This receptor was taken from a man aged 25 to 40 in good health. This chain connects TRBV30 to TRBJ1-1; a weak D match, TRBD1 (6 bases). Here the CDR3 DNA reads TGTGCCTGGAAACAGGGTCCTAACACTGAAGCTTTCTTT. It is translated as CAWKQGPNTEAFF. The full variable domain, in which reference TRBV30 and TRBJ1-1 provide the parts outside the CDR3, is SQTIHQWPATLVQPVGSPLSLECTVEGTSNPNLYWYRQAAGRGLQLLFYSVGIGQISSEVPQNLSASRPQDRQFILSSKKLLLSDSGFYLCAWKQGPNTEAFFGQGTRLTVV.